This T cell receptor (beta chain) was identified during a study of early T cells in non-severe SARS-CoV-2 infection. Germline V gene sequence: CDR1 LNHDA, CDR2 SQIVND (reference sequence). Trimming took 5 bases from V and 4 from J, leaving 12 bases between them. CDR3 length: 14 amino acids. TCRdb re-analysed the 5' RACE reads in MiXCR, keeping a single row per CDR3 protein. This repertoire shows 50,000 to 65,000 distinct CDR3 sequences, around 8.3% found once; its top ten account for approximately 10%. The genes are TRBV19 and TRBJ1-5; perhaps TRBD1 as D (6 bases). The sequence was collected from an adult who was a healthcare worker with PCR-confirmed SARS-CoV-2 infection or an uninfected control (not recorded which). Sequencing was performed on whole blood, taken at baseline. CDR3 bases: TGTGCCAGTAGTGGACTCAGGGGTAATCAGCCCCAGCATTTT. It translates to CASSGLRGNQPQHF.